In its sample, the clone carrying this TCR beta chain was seen many times. What it binds is not known. iRepertoire HTBI primers and Arm-PCR of CDR3 regions built TCR beta libraries. In the authors' workflow: Identified segments across samples numbered 55 to 70 TRBV and about 13 TRBJ. TCRdb ran MiXCR on the multiplex PCR reads and lists one entry per CDR3 protein. The V and J calls, along with clone size, are taken from TCRdb and not from the paper's own processing. Here the sample spans about 460,000 distinct CDR3 sequences, under 25% being singletons. This entry belongs to a study of regulatory T cells in long-lasting Graves disease. The time point is: persistent/refractory GD, antithyroid drugs over 5 years with positive TRAb. The TCR library was made from RNA extracted from PBMCs. General study points: A greater number of public clonotypes (approximately 2,700) was shared by persistent patients than by new patients (over 900). Reduced TCR diversity was observed in persistent Graves' patients versus newly diagnosed patients.

Material: peripheral blood mononuclear cells (PBMCs), obtained when the disease was refractory, from a patient treated with antithyroid drugs. This receptor was identified in a female donor with Graves disease.

The CDR3 is CASSPSDSLITGELFF. CDR3 nucleotide sequence: TGTGCCAGCAGCCCATCGGACTCCTTAATCACCGGGGAGCTGTTTTTT. The V and J genes are TRBV7-3 and TRBJ2-2, with D possibly matching TRBD2 (5 bases). CDR1 and CDR2 from the germline V gene are SGHTA and FQGTGA. Trimming shortened V by 5 bases and J by 4 bases, and 17 bases separated the two germline ends. The CDR3 is 16 residues long.